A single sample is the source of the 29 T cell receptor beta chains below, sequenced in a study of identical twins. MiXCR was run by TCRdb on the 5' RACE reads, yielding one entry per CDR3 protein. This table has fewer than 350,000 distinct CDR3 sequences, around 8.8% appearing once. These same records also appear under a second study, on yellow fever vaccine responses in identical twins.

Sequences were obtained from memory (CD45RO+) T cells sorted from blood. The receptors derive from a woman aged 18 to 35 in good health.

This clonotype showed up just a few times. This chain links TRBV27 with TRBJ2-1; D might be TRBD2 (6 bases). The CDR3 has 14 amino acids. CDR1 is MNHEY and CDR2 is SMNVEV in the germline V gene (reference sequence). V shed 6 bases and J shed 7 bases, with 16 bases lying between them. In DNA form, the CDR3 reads TGTGCCAGCAGGGGTGCGGGAATTGGAAATGAGCAGTTCTTC. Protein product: CASRGAGIGNEQFF.

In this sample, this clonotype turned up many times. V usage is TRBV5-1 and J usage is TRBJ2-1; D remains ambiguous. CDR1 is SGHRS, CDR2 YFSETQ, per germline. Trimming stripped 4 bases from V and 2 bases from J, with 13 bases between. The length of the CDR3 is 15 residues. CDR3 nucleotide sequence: TGCGCCAGCAGCAGTGAAGGGCCCCCCTACAATGAGCAGTTCTTC. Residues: CASSSEGPPYNEQFF.

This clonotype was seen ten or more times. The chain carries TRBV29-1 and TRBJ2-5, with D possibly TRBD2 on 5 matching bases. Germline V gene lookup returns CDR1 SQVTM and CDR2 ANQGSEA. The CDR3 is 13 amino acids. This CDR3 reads CSACRDLQETQYF. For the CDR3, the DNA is TGCAGTGCTTGTCGGGATTTACAAGAGACCCAGTACTTC.

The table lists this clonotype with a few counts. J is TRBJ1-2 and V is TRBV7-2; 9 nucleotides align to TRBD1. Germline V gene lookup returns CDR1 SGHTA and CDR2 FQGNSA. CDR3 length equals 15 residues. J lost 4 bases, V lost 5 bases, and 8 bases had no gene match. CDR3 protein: CASSPGTGSFYGYTF. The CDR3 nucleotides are TGTGCCAGCAGCCCAGGGACAGGGAGTTTCTATGGCTACACCTTC.

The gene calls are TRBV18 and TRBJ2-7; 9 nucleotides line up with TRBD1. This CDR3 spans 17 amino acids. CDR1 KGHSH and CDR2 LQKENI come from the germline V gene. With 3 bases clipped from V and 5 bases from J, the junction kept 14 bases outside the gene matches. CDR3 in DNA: TGTGCCAGCTCACCTCTAAGCCCGGGACAGGGCTTCAACGAGCAGTACTTC. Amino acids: CASSPLSPGQGFNEQYF.

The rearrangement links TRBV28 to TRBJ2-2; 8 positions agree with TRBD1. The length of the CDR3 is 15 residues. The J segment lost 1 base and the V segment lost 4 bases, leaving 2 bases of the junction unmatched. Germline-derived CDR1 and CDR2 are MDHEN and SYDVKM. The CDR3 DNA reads TGTGCCAGCAGTTCAGGGGGCTTGAACACCGGGGAGCTGTTTTTT. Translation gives CASSSGGLNTGELFF.

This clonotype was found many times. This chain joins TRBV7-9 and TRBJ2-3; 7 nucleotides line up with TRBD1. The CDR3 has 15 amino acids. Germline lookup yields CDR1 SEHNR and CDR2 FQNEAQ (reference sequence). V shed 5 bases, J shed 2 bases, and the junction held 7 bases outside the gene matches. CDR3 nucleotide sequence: TGTGCCAGCAGCCCCGACAGGGCGAACACAGATACGCAGTATTTT. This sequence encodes CASSPDRANTDTQYF.

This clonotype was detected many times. The chain's CDR3 is CSAPGPGEQFF. Here the CDR3 DNA reads TGCAGTGCTCCGGGACCGGGTGAGCAGTTCTTC. The chain recombines TRBV20-1 with TRBJ2-1; D is possibly TRBD1 or TRBD2 (5 bases each). Trimming removed 5 bases from V and 9 bases from J, with 11 bases in between. The CDR3 is made up of 11 amino acids. Germline CDR1 is DFQATT and CDR2 is SNEGSKA (reference sequence).

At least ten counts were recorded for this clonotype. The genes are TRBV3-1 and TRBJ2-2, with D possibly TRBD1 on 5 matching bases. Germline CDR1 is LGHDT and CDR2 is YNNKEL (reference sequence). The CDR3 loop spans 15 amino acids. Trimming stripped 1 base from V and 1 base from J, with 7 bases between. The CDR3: CASSQVGVNTGELFF. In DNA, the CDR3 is TGTGCCAGCAGCCAAGTAGGGGTGAACACCGGGGAGCTGTTTTTT.

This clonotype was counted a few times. CDR3 in amino acids: CASSLTLAGGWEQFF. The CDR3 nucleotides are TGTGCCAGCAGCTTGACACTAGCGGGAGGATGGGAGCAGTTCTTC. The rearrangement links TRBV7-9 to TRBJ2-1; 12 bases match TRBD2. The germline V gene has CDR1 SEHNR and CDR2 FQNEAQ (reference sequence). CDR3 length: 15 residues. V lost 3 bases, J lost 10 bases, and 7 bases stayed unmatched.

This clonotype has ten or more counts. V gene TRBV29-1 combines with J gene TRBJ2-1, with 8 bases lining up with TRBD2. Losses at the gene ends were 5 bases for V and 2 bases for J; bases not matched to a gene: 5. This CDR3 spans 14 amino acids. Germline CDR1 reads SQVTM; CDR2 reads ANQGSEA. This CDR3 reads CSVLTSGAYNEQFF. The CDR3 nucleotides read TGCAGCGTTTTAACTAGCGGAGCCTACAATGAGCAGTTCTTC.

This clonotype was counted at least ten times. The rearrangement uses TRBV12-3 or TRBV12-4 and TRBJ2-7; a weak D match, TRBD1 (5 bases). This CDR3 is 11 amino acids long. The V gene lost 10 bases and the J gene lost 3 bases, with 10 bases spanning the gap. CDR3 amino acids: CAIQVFYEQYF. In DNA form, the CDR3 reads TGTGCCATACAGGTTTTCTACGAGCAGTACTTC.

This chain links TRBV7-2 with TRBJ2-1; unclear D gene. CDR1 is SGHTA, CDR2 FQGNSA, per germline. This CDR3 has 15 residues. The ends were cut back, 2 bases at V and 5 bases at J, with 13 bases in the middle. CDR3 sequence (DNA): TGTGCCAGCAGCTTATCTGGCTTGGTGAACAATGAGCAGTTCTTC. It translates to CASSLSGLVNNEQFF.

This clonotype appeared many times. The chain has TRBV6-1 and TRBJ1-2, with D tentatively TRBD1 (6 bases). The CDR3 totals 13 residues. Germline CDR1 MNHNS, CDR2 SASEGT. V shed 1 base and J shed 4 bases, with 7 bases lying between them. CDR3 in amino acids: CASSEDRVYGYTF. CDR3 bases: TGTGCCAGCAGTGAAGACAGGGTCTATGGCTACACCTTC.

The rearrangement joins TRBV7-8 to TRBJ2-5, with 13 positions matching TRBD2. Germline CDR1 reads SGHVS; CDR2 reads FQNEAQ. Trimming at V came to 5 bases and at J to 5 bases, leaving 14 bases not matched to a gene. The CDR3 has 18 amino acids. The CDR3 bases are TGTGCCAGCAGCGATCACCGTCGAACTAGCGGGGGGGAGGAGACCCAGTACTTC. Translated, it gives CASSDHRRTSGGEETQYF. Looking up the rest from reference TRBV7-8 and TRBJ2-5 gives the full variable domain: GAGVSQSPRYKVAKRGQDVALRCDPISGHVSLFWYQQALGQGPEFLTYFQNEAQLDKSGLPSDRFFAERPEGSVSTLKIQRTQQEDSAVYLCASSDHRRTSGGEETQYFGPGTRLLVL.

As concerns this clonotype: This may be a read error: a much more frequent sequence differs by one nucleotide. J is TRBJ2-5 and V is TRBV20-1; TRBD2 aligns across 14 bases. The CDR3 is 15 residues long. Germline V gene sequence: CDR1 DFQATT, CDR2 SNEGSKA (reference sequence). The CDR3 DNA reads TGCGGTGCTAGAGACGGGACTAGCGGGGGACAGACCCAGTACTTC. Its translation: CGARDGTSGGQTQYF.

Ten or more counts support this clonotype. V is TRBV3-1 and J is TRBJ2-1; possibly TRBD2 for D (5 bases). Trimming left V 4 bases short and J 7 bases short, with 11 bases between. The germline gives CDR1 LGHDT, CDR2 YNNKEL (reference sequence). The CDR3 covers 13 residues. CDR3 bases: TGTGCCAGCAGCCCCATTACGGGGAATGAGCAGTTCTTC. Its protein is CASSPITGNEQFF.

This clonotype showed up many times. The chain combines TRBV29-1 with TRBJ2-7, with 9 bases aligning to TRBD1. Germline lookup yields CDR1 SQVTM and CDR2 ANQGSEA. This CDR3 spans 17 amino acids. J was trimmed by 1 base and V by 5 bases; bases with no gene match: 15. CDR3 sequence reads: CSVKQTYGTGRSYEQYF. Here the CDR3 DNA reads TGCAGCGTTAAACAGACCTACGGGACAGGGCGTTCCTACGAGCAGTACTTC.

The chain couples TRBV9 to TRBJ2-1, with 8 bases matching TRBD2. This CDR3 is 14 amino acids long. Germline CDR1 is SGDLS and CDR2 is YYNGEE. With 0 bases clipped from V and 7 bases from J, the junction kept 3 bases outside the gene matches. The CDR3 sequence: CASSVAGGLNEQFF. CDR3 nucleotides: TGTGCCAGCAGCGTAGCGGGAGGGCTGAATGAGCAGTTCTTC.

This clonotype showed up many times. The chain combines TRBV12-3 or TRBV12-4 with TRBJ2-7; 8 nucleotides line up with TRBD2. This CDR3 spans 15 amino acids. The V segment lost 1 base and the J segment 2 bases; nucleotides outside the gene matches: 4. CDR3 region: CASSLGAGGTYEQYF. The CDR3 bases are TGTGCCAGCAGTTTAGGGGCGGGAGGCACCTACGAGCAGTACTTC.

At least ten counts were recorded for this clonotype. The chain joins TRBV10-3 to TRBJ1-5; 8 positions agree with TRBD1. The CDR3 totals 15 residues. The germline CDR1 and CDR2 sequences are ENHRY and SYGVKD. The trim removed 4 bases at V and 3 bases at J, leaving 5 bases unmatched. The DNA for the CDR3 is TGTGCCATCAGTGGGACAGGGAACCCCAATCAGCCCCAGCATTTT. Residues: CAISGTGNPNQPQHF.

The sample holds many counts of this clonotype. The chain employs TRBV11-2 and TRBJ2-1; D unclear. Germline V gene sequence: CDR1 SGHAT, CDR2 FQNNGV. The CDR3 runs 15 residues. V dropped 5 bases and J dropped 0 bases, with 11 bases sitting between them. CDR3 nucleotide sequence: TGTGCCAGCAGCCGACTGATTAACTCCTACAATGAGCAGTTCTTC. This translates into CASSRLINSYNEQFF.

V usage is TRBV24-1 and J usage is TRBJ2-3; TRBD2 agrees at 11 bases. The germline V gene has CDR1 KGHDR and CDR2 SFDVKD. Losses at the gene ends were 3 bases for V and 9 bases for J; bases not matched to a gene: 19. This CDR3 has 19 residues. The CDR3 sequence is CATSDHLAGGSPSTRTQYF. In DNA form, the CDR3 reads TGTGCCACCAGTGATCATTTAGCGGGGGGGTCCCCTAGCACACGAACGCAGTATTTT.

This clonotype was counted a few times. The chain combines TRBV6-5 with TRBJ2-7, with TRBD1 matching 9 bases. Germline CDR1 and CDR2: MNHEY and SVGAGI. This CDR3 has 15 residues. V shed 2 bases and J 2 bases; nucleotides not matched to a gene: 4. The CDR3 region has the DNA TGTGCCAGCAGTTACCTTGGGACAGGGACCTACGAGCAGTACGTC. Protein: CASSYLGTGTYEQYV.

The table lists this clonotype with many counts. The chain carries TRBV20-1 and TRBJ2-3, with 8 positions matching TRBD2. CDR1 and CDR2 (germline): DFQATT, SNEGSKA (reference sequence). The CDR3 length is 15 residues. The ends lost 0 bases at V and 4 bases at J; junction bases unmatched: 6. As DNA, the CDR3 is TGCAGTGCTAGAGATCCGAGCGGGAGCCCAGATACGCAGTATTTT. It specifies CSARDPSGSPDTQYF.

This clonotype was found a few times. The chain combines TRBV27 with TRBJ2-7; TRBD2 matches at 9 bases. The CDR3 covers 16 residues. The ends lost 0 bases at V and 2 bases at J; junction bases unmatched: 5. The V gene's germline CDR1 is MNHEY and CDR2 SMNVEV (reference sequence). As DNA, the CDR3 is TGTGCCAGCAGTTTATCCATCTTAGCGGGGGCCTACGAGCAGTACTTC. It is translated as CASSLSILAGAYEQYF.

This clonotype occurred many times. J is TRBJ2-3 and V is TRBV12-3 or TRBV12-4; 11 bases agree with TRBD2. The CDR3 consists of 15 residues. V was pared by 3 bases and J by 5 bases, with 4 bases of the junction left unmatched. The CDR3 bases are TGTGCCAGCAGTTTTAGCGGGGGGGCTGGAGATACGCAGTATTTT. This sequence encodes CASSFSGGAGDTQYF.

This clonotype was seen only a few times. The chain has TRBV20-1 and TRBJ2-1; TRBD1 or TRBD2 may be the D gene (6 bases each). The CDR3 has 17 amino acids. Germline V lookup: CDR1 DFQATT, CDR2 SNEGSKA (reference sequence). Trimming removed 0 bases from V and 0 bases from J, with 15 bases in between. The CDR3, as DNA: TGCAGTGCTAGAGATGGCCGGGGGCCCACCTCCTACAATGAGCAGTTCTTC. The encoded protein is CSARDGRGPTSYNEQFF.

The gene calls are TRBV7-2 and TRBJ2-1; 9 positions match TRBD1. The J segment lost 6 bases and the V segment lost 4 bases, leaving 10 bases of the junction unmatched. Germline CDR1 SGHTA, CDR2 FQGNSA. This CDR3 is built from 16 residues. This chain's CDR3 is CASSSNPGQGFNEQFF. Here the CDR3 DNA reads TGTGCCAGCAGCTCAAATCCGGGACAGGGTTTCAATGAGCAGTTCTTC.